The clone carrying this T cell receptor beta chain has just a few counts. Its antigen is still unknown. This CDR3 spans 15 amino acids. Trimming cost V 6 bases and J 8 bases; bases outside gene matches: 12. The germline gives CDR1 MDHEN, CDR2 SYDVKM. This entry is derived from a study of post-analysis software for immune sequencing data. Study as a whole: Patients with relapsing-remitting, secondary progressive and progressive-relapsing multiple sclerosis courses were all represented. Study conclusions and caveats: Compared with controls, patients had more of about 5 TRBV segments, including TRBV5-6, TRBV5-1 and TRBV20-1.

Carried by the TCR beta cDNA libraries were unique molecular identifiers. TCRdb ran MiXCR on the PCR reads and lists one entry per CDR3 protein. Of some 800,000 distinct CDR3 sequences detected, 46% appear once; the ten largest clones hold roughly 4.4%. The sequenced sample was blood. V gene TRBV28 combines with J gene TRBJ2-4; 8 positions agree with TRBD1. The TCR sequence derives from a girl aged 5-17 years with multiple sclerosis. The chain's CDR3 is CASSRPGQGNDIQYF. For the CDR3, the DNA is TGTGCCAGCAGCCGGCCCGGACAGGGTAACGACATTCAGTACTTC.